This T cell receptor beta chain was observed in a study of blood T cell repertoires in COVID-19. The CDR3 consists of 13 residues. V shed 6 bases, J shed 7 bases, and the junction held 8 bases outside the gene matches. Per the study methods: Researchers report that nucleated cell counts were estimated from reference gene primer amplification. Sequenced by immunoSEQ multiplex PCR; TCRdb stores in-frame clones only, minus some. V and J calls and clone size come straight from that table; D and trimming were deduced from the DNA. Here the sample spans approximately 190,000 clones, about four fifths being singletons.

Sequenced material: peripheral blood. The rearrangement links TRBV12-3 or TRBV12-4 to TRBJ2-5, with TRBD1 matching over 7 bases. This clonotype originated in a man aged 60 to 75 with acute or convalescent COVID-19. The DNA of the CDR3 is TGTGCCAGCAGCCCGACAGGGACCGGGACCCAGTACTTC. Protein sequence: CASSPTGTGTQYF.